This T cell receptor beta chain was observed in a study of cytomegalovirus exposure and HLA in healthy donors. The study's findings and limits: The TCR clusters that emerged in the first cohort tended, a later analysis found, to co-occur in the approximately 120 validation repertoires. Rare TCR sequences dominated, though some public TCRs recurred in many donors.

The donors belonged to the roughly 130-subject validation cohort, separate from the approximately 700-subject first cohort. This clone occurred once. Its specificity is not known. Generated by immunoSEQ multiplex PCR, the TCRdb table keeps only in-frame clones and is missing some. The data hold 150,000 to 200,000 clones, with roughly 84% observed a single time. Germline assignment: CDR1 MRHNA and CDR2 SNTAGT. This CDR3 is 18 amino acids long. V lost 8 bases and J lost 4; bases outside the gene matches: 20. This sequence originates from a man aged 25-40 years in good health and CMV-seropositive. The J gene is TRBJ1-3, the V gene TRBV6-4; 7 nucleotides agree with TRBD1. Sequenced: PBMCs. The CDR3, as DNA: TGTGCCAGCGGCAGGACAGGCGCCGTTGAGAGTCCGGGAAACACCATATATTTT. Translated, it gives CASGRTGAVESPGNTIYF.